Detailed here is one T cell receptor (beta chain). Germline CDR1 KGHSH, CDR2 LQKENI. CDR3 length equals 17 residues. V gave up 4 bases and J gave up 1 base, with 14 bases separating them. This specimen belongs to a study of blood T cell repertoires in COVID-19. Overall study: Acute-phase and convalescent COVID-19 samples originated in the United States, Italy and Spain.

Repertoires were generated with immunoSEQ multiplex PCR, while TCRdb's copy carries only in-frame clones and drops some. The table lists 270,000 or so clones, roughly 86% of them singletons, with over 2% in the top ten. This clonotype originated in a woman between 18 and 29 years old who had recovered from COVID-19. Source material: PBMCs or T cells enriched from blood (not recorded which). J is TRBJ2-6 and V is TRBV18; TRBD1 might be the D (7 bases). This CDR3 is CASSQAGGFSGANVLTF. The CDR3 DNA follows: TGTGCCAGCTCACAAGCAGGGGGGTTTTCTGGGGCCAACGTCCTGACTTTC.